This T cell receptor beta chain was recovered during a study of T cells in Graves' hyperthyroidism and ophthalmopathy (dated by TCRdb to about 2019). Concerning the study at large: Peripheral blood was sampled at the time of initial diagnosis, prior to any treatment. A discovery cohort of 95 to 100 patients, 43 with Graves' ophthalmopathy and approximately 60 with stable Graves' hyperthyroidism, was used to find distinguishing TCR V-J signatures. Prospective prediction of ophthalmopathy was tested in an independent validation cohort consisting of some 18 hyperthyroidism patients and more than 15 patients who later progressed to ophthalmopathy. The 90 to 100 discovery patients were randomly split 7:3 into training and test sets. Thyroid tissue and blood T-cell repertoires from several Graves' hyperthyroidism patients were also compared in the study. After blood sampling, hyperthyroidism patients were treated with methimazole at a starting dose of 30 mg daily, and ophthalmopathy patients were treated with high-dose intravenous methylprednisolone. The paper reports TCR Vbeta CDR3 sequencing of more than 120 peripheral blood samples: 40 or so ophthalmopathy, roughly 80 hyperthyroidism and some 17 progressor patients. The study at large found these results: Ophthalmopathy was separated from stable hyperthyroidism by a 13 V-J signature model, with about 88% sensitivity and just over 81% specificity obtained in cross-validation and 80%/75% obtained in testing. Most expanded thyroid clonotypes (frequency above 0.001) were also detected in blood, suggesting blood repertoires may reflect thyroid immune responses. No statistical method was used to fix the sample size in advance, and group allocation was not hidden from the investigators. In validation, the model predicted progression to ophthalmopathy a median of approximately 6.6 months before onset, with about 70% sensitivity and more than 72% specificity.

CDR1 and CDR2, per the germline V gene (reference sequence), are DFQATT and SNEGSKA. The CDR3 runs 13 residues from the cysteine to the phenylalanine. Kept here is only the CDR3 DNA, which spans 39 bases and is read in frame from base 1. A word on this clonotype: Its antigen remains undetermined. A much larger clone is a single base away; this may be a read error.

Stable Graves' hyperthyroidism was defined as no progression to ophthalmopathy during 18 months of follow-up. The hyperthyroidism patients were between 18 and 65 years old and newly diagnosed, with a disease duration of less than 2 months. Any patient with an uncontrolled infection, another autoimmune disease, pregnancy or lactation was excluded. Clinical symptoms, serum thyroxine and TRAb, thyroid ultrasound, and orbital computed tomography formed the basis for the diagnoses. Ficoll-Paque density gradient centrifugation was used to isolate PBMCs from 10 ml of fresh peripheral blood. Total RNA was extracted with Trizol reagent, and quality was checked on an Agilent 2100 Bioanalyzer. Amplification of TCR beta CDR3 regions was carried out from RNA transcripts. The first round of RT-PCR for the TCR CDR3 was performed with the HTBI primer set and the Qiagen OneStep RT-PCR kit. Libraries were constructed in a second round of multiplex PCR, after which size selection and purification were performed. Paired-end sequencing of the libraries was performed with 100 bp reads on an Illumina HiSeq2000. On the study's bioinformatics: SOAPnuke was used to process the raw data, with reads discarded if the reads contained adapters or uncalled bases, had a mean Phred below 15, or lacked an exact constant-primer or identifier match. COPE v1.2.5 was used to merge the high-quality paired reads, and each unique nucleotide sequence was defined as a clonotype. MiTCR v1.1 was used to align clonotypes to the IMGT TRBV, TRBD and TRBJ reference segments. Analysis was restricted to V-J combinations with a frequency above 0.0001, which covered roughly 99% of repertoires. The TCS score was defined as F50 (clonal expansion) divided by E x V (chaos), with BLOSUM62-based TCRdist calculated between CDR3 peptides within each V-J. Welch's t-statistics and random forest reduced fewer than 550 V-J features to roughly 13, which were used in a naive Bayes classifier (R e1071). The public reads were quality trimmed at Q25 with fastp and then assembled into clones with MiXCR by TCRdb, keeping productive beta chains. Rows matching on CDR3 protein sequence are summarized as one entry with the most common DNA and genes. These V and J calls are TCRdb output, not the study's own analysis. This sample lists 500,000 to 550,000 distinct CDR3 sequences; more than 20% were detected once. Around a quarter of the sample rests with the top ten.

This TCR came from a man aged 18 to 30 with Graves' hyperthyroidism. The rearranged segments are TRBV20-1 and TRBJ1-2, and the D gene may be TRBD1, 6 bases matching. Sequencing used blood. The nucleotides read TGCATTGCTAGAGATACGGGGGCGAAGGGCTACACCTTC. This yields the protein CIARDTGAKGYTF.